This T cell receptor beta chain is drawn from a study of T-cell reconstitution after alpha-beta-depleted transplantation in children. General study findings and limits: Counts and diversity of T cells one year after transplant came mostly from newly produced T cells. The study traced high day-60 TCRbeta diversity in some patients to surviving recipient T cells and thymic progenitors. Expanded graft clones, several hundred of them, were reportedly the source of alpha-beta T cells about two months after transplant.

Unique molecular identifiers tagged the TCRbeta library. TCRdb re-analysed the PCR reads in MiXCR, keeping a single row per CDR3 protein. This table has 600,000 to 700,000 distinct CDR3 sequences, 10% to 15% appearing once. The CDR3 sequence is 13 residues long. V was clipped by 0 bases and J by 5 bases, with 8 bases between them. Per germline, CDR1 GTSNPN and CDR2 SVGIG (reference sequence). On this clonotype itself: Its target is not known.

The sequence was obtained from a girl aged 2-10 years with congenital amegakaryocytic thrombocytopenia, due to receive a stem cell transplant. Source: PBMCs, taken before TCRalphabeta/CD19-depleted stem cell transplant. The chain is built from TRBV30 and TRBJ2-1; D call uncertain. The CDR3 DNA reads as TGTGCCTGGAGTGTAGTTTTTCACAATGAGCAGTTCTTC. This codes for CAWSVVFHNEQFF.